Listed here are 15 T cell receptor beta chains from one sample, sequenced in a study of regulatory T cells in long-lasting Graves disease. To make TCR beta libraries, researchers used iRepertoire HTBI primers and Arm-PCR of CDR3 regions. TCRdb called the multiplex PCR reads again in MiXCR, with one record for every CDR3 protein. The sample consists of about 660,000 distinct CDR3 sequences, 25% to 30% of them appearing once. Time point noted: persistent/refractory GD, antithyroid drugs over 5 years with positive TRAb. Isolated PBMC RNA provided the starting material for the TCR library. The specimen comprised peripheral blood mononuclear cells (PBMCs), sampled when the disease was refractory, from a patient treated with antithyroid drugs. These receptor sequences come from a female donor with Graves disease.

In its sample, this clonotype was seen once. The chain carries TRBV19 and TRBJ2-7; 9 bases line up with TRBD1. CDR3 size: 15 residues. Germline loops: CDR1 LNHDA, CDR2 SQIVND (reference sequence). V gave up 5 bases and J gave up 3 bases; unmatched junction bases: 8. CDR3 loop: CASSSRRDRVYEQYF. CDR3 coding DNA: TGTGCCAGTAGTTCCCGTCGGGACAGGGTCTACGAGCAGTACTTC.

The chain carries TRBV2 and TRBJ2-2; maybe TRBD1 (6 bases). This CDR3 is 16 amino acids long. Germline CDR1 is SNHLY and CDR2 is FYNNEI. The V gene lost 0 bases and the J gene lost 1 base, with 9 bases spanning the gap. The CDR3 is CASSEAPGQNTGELFF. The DNA for the CDR3 is TGTGCCAGCAGTGAAGCGCCGGGACAGAACACCGGGGAGCTGTTTTTT. Filled out from reference TRBV2 and TRBJ2-2, the complete variable domain reads EPEVTQTPSHQVTQMGQEVILRCVPISNHLYFYWYRQILGQKVEFLVSFYNNEISEKSEIFDDQFSVERPDGSNFTLKIRSTKLEDSAMYFCASSEAPGQNTGELFFGEGSRLTVL.

In regard to this clonotype: Mismatch with germline at one junction end may stem from a read error. The chain carries TRBV7-3 and TRBJ2-5; 10 nucleotides match TRBD2. Per germline, CDR1 SGHTA and CDR2 FQGTGA. CDR3 length equals 13 residues. The CDR3 coding sequence is TGTGCCTGCAGCTTAATAGCGGGAGGACTCAAGTCCTTC. It specifies CACSLIAGGLKSF.

With respect to this clonotype: A much larger clonotype is one base distant, so this may be a read error. The J gene is TRBJ1-4, the V gene TRBV2; no reliable D call. Trimming shortened V by 2 bases and J by 3 bases, and 7 bases separated the two germline ends. The germline gives CDR1 SNHLY, CDR2 FYNNEI. The CDR3 runs to 14 residues. For the CDR3, the DNA is TGTGCCAGCAGTGAAACCGCAGCTAATGAAAAACTGTTTTTT. Translated, it gives CASSETAANEKLFF.

This chain links TRBV5-5 with TRBJ1-1; tentatively, D is TRBD1 (5 bases). The germline V gene has CDR1 SGHKS and CDR2 YYEKEE (reference sequence). V lost 0 bases to trimming and J lost 10 bases, with 13 bases between them. CDR3 length: 13 amino acids. CDR3 sequence reads: CASSLVTAEGAFF. CDR3 DNA: TGTGCCAGCAGCTTGGTGACAGCTGAGGGAGCTTTCTTT.

V gene TRBV6-1 combines with J gene TRBJ1-5, with 7 bases matching TRBD1. The CDR3 consists of 15 residues. The V gene's germline CDR1 is MNHNS and CDR2 SASEGT. V lost 4 bases and J lost 4; bases outside the gene matches: 7. This CDR3 is CASSAKTGDNQPQHF. The DNA for the CDR3 is TGTGCCAGCAGTGCCAAAACAGGGGATAATCAGCCCCAGCATTTT.

The chain uses TRBV20-1 and TRBJ1-1; a weak D match, TRBD1 (6 bases). V dropped 2 bases and J dropped 0 bases, with 10 bases sitting between them. The CDR3 loop spans 14 amino acids. Germline CDR1 reads DFQATT; CDR2 reads SNEGSKA (reference sequence). The CDR3, as DNA: TGCAGTGCTAGAAAAGACAGGATGAACACTGAAGCTTTCTTT. As protein: CSARKDRMNTEAFF.

In its sample, this clonotype was seen once. This may stem from a read error, because a much larger clone lies one nucleotide away. The chain employs TRBV28 and TRBJ1-1; tentatively, D is TRBD1 (5 bases). This CDR3 comprises 13 residues. Germline lookup yields CDR1 MDHEN and CDR2 SYDVKM. This CDR3 reads CTSSPPGGTEAFF. Written as DNA, the CDR3 is TGTACCAGCAGCCCCCCCGGGGGCACTGAAGCTTTCTTT.

This clonotype turned up a few times. The chain is built from TRBV4-2 and TRBJ1-4, with 7 positions matching TRBD1. The CDR3 spans 12 residues. Per germline, CDR1 LGHNA and CDR2 YNFKEQ. With 6 bases clipped from V and 7 bases from J, the junction kept 2 bases outside the gene matches. In DNA, the CDR3 is TGTGCCAGCAGTAGGGACAGTGAAAAACTGTTTTTT. It yields the protein CASSRDSEKLFF.

V is TRBV20-1 and J is TRBJ2-7, with TRBD1 identical over 9 bases. The J segment lost 4 bases and the V segment lost 5 bases, leaving 9 bases of the junction unmatched. CDR3 length: 14 residues. Germline V CDR1 and CDR2: DFQATT, SNEGSKA (reference sequence). The CDR3 region is CSAEPGQGIYEQYF. In DNA form, the CDR3 reads TGCAGTGCTGAACCGGGACAGGGTATTTACGAGCAGTACTTC.

This clonotype was recorded at least ten times. V and J are TRBV7-2 and TRBJ1-2, with 8 bases matching TRBD1. Trimming took 1 base from V and 7 from J; bases not matched to a gene: 14. The CDR3 length is 17 residues. CDR1 and CDR2 (germline): SGHTA, FQGNSA. This chain's CDR3 is CASSLGGTGVSKLGYTF. CDR3 bases: TGTGCCAGCAGCTTAGGAGGGACAGGAGTGTCCAAGCTTGGCTACACCTTC.

The table lists this clonotype with a few counts. The chain has TRBV20-1 and TRBJ1-2, with 7 bases lining up with TRBD1. From germline, CDR1 is DFQATT and CDR2 SNEGSKA (reference sequence). This CDR3 is built from 18 residues. Trimming at V came to 6 bases and at J to 2 bases, leaving 21 bases not matched to a gene. The CDR3 sequence: CSAGYMRGRPTGNYGYTF. CDR3 in DNA: TGCAGTGCCGGATATATGCGCGGACGTCCGACAGGGAACTATGGCTACACCTTC.

This clonotype was seen a handful of times. The chain couples TRBV6-1 to TRBJ2-4, with TRBD1 identical over 7 bases. The CDR3 totals 16 residues. J was trimmed by 0 bases and V by 7 bases; bases with no gene match: 9. Germline values: CDR1 MNHNS, CDR2 SASEGT. The CDR3 coding sequence is TGTGCCAGCACCCGTCCGGGACAGTTAGCCAAAAACATTCAGTACTTC. Encoded protein: CASTRPGQLAKNIQYF.

This clonotype was counted ten times or more. V is TRBV10-3 and J is TRBJ1-1, with 10 nucleotides matching TRBD1. Germline V gene lookup returns CDR1 ENHRY and CDR2 SYGVKD. The V and J ends lost 2 bases and 8 bases, in that order; junction bases with no gene match: 8. This CDR3 region has 15 residues. DNA for the CDR3: TGTGCCATCAGTGAGCCTGGACAGGGGGTACCGGAAGCTTTCTTT. Translated, it gives CAISEPGQGVPEAFF.

The chain is built from TRBV6-4 and TRBJ2-2, with D uncertain. The CDR3 covers 16 residues. Per the germline V gene, CDR1 is MRHNA and CDR2 is SNTAGT. The germline V and J ends were trimmed by 0 bases and 2 bases, with 10 bases remaining between them. The CDR3 region has the DNA TGTGCCAGCAGTGACTCTTTGACGGCCAACACCGGGGAGCTGTTTTTT. This sequence encodes CASSDSLTANTGELFF.